This T cell receptor (beta chain) was profiled in a study of cytomegalovirus exposure and HLA in healthy donors. The CDR3 is 13 residues long. V was pared by 6 bases and J by 7 bases, with 6 bases of the junction left unmatched. Germline assignment: CDR1 MRHNA and CDR2 SNTAGT. Primers: 60 Vbeta forward and 13 Jbeta reverse. Measured with immunoSEQ multiplex PCR; TCRdb has only the in-frame clones, and not every one. The top ten clones hold 4% to 6% of a sample with about 140,000 clones, over 60% of them seen once. The source of this sequence is a woman between 45 and 60 years old in good health and CMV-seronegative. V usage is TRBV6-4 and J usage is TRBJ1-5; 7 bases agree with TRBD1. The sequencing sample was made of PBMCs. As DNA, the CDR3 is TGTGCCAGCAGCCCTGACAGGGAGCAGCCCCAGCATTTT. Its translation is CASSPDREQPQHF.